The 18 T cell receptor beta chains below come from one sample, sequenced in a study of cytomegalovirus exposure and HLA in healthy donors. Researchers ran the PCR with 60 Vbeta and 13 Jbeta primers. Data came from immunoSEQ multiplex PCR; TCRdb stores just in-frame clones and leaves some out. This repertoire shows around 130,000 clones, 70% to 75% found once; its top ten account for approximately 2.1%. The sample taken for sequencing was PBMCs. The receptors were sampled from a middle-aged woman in good health and CMV-seropositive.

V usage is TRBV10-3 and J usage is TRBJ2-5; D unresolved. V lost 2 bases, J lost 5 bases, and 3 bases lay in between. Germline CDR1 is ENHRY and CDR2 is SYGVKD. This CDR3 has 11 residues. The DNA for the CDR3 is TGTGCCATCAGTGAGCAGGAGACCCAGTACTTC. This codes for CAISEQETQYF.

The gene calls are TRBV7-2 and TRBJ1-3; 9 bases line up with TRBD1. This CDR3 is built from 17 residues. The V gene's germline CDR1 is SGHTA and CDR2 FQGNSA. The V and J ends lost 5 bases and 5 bases, in that order; junction bases with no gene match: 13. CDR3 DNA: TGTGCCAGCAGCGCGGGACAGGGAGGGTATCGTAGAAACACCATATATTTT. Amino acids: CASSAGQGGYRRNTIYF. The full variable domain, with the rest looked up from reference TRBV7-2 and TRBJ1-3, is GAGVSQSPSNKVTEKGKDVELRCDPISGHTALYWYRQSLGQGLEFLIYFQGNSAPDKSGLPSDRFSAERTGGSVSTLTIQRTQQEDSAVYLCASSAGQGGYRRNTIYFGEGSWLTVV.

The V call is TRBV29-1, the J call TRBJ2-7, with 9 bases matching TRBD1. The V segment lost 7 bases and the J segment 4 bases; nucleotides outside the gene matches: 14. The CDR3 covers 15 residues. CDR1 and CDR2 (germline): SQVTM, ANQGSEA. The DNA for the CDR3 is TGCAGCGGTGGGCACCGTCGGGACAGGGTATACGAGCAGTACTTC. It yields the protein CSGGHRRDRVYEQYF.

The J gene is TRBJ1-1, the V gene TRBV19, with D tentatively TRBD1 (6 bases). The V end lost 6 bases, the J end lost 0 bases, and 11 bases lay between the germline ends. The germline CDR1 and CDR2 sequences are LNHDA and SQIVND (reference sequence). The CDR3 loop spans 14 amino acids. This CDR3 is CASRLRDMNTEAFF. CDR3 sequence (DNA): TGTGCCAGTAGGCTCCGGGACATGAACACTGAAGCTTTCTTT.

The count of this clone is one. CDR3 DNA: TGTGCCAGCAGCTTCCCGGGTAGGGGGGAGCTGTTTTTT. Translation: CASSFPGRGELFF. The rearrangement uses TRBV5-4 and TRBJ2-2; D is unresolved. This CDR3 spans 13 amino acids. The V and J ends lost 2 bases and 8 bases respectively, with 10 bases between them. Germline V gene sequence: CDR1 SGHNT, CDR2 YYREEE (reference sequence). Complete variable domain (other parts from reference TRBV5-4 and TRBJ2-2): ETGVTQSPTHLIKTRGQQVTLRCSSQSGHNTVSWYQQALGQGPQFIFQYYREEENGRGNFPPRFSGLQFPNYSSELNVNALELDDSALYLCASSFPGRGELFFGEGSRLTVL.

The chain couples TRBV7-2 to TRBJ2-3, with D uncertain. The CDR3 is 13 amino acids. Germline lookup yields CDR1 SGHTA and CDR2 FQGNSA. Deletions cut 1 base from V and 7 bases from J, with 9 bases between. The CDR3 nucleotides read TGTGCCAGCAGCTTAGAATTACATTATACGCAGTATTTT. This gives the protein CASSLELHYTQYF.

This sequence joins TRBV4-2 and TRBJ1-3; D possibly corresponds to TRBD1 (6 bases). Trimming took off 4 bases at V and 4 bases at J, with 11 bases between the two ends. This CDR3 is 14 amino acids long. Germline V gene sequence: CDR1 LGHNA, CDR2 YNFKEQ. DNA of the CDR3: TGTGCCAGCAGCCGTTCAACAGGGGGAAACACCATATATTTT. This translates into CASSRSTGGNTIYF.

The V gene is TRBV4-1, the J gene TRBJ1-1; D not resolved. CDR3 size: 15 residues. The germline V and J ends were trimmed by 5 bases and 4 bases, with 17 bases remaining between them. Germline-derived CDR1 and CDR2 are MGHRA and YSYEKL. The CDR3 protein is CASSSRGISITEAFF. The CDR3, as DNA: TGCGCCAGCAGCTCACGGGGTATAAGCATCACTGAAGCTTTCTTT.

This clone showed up just once. The V and J genes are TRBV6-1 and TRBJ1-1; D not resolved. The CDR3 extends over 13 amino acids. Germline values: CDR1 MNHNS, CDR2 SASEGT. The V and J ends lost 3 bases and 1 base respectively, with 6 bases between them. The CDR3 protein is CASSDSGNTEAFF. CDR3 nucleotides: TGTGCCAGCAGTGACTCAGGGAACACTGAAGCTTTCTTT.

The chain links TRBV2 to TRBJ2-5, with 10 bases aligning to TRBD1. Losses at the gene ends were 4 bases for V and 5 bases for J; bases not matched to a gene: 1. Germline CDR1 is SNHLY and CDR2 is FYNNEI. The CDR3 is 13 amino acids. In DNA, the CDR3 is TGTGCCAGCAGTGGGGGACAGGGGGAGACCCAGTACTTC. Encoded protein: CASSGGQGETQYF.

In its sample, this clone was seen a few times. The chain recombines TRBV7-2 with TRBJ2-1; D unresolved. This CDR3 contains 14 residues. With 1 base removed from V and 0 bases from J, the gap between germline ends came to 4 bases. In germline, CDR1 is SGHTA, CDR2 FQGNSA. CDR3 in amino acids: CASSLVSSYNEQFF. DNA of the CDR3: TGTGCCAGCAGCTTAGTTAGCTCCTACAATGAGCAGTTCTTC.

The CDR3 DNA is TGTGCCAGCAGAACGGAGAGCTCCTACAATGAGCAGTTCTTC. Residues: CASRTESSYNEQFF. The genes are TRBV6-4 and TRBJ2-1; D call uncertain. Trimming cost V 6 bases and J 0 bases, with 9 bases left between them. The CDR3 consists of 14 residues. Germline V lookup: CDR1 MRHNA, CDR2 SNTAGT.

The rearrangement joins TRBV7-2 to TRBJ2-1; 7 positions match TRBD1. CDR3 length: 16 amino acids. The V segment lost 7 bases and the J segment 4 bases; nucleotides outside the gene matches: 13. Germline CDR1 reads SGHTA; CDR2 reads FQGNSA. In DNA form, the CDR3 reads TGTGCCAGCACCAGGGACAGAATCAGGGGTTACAATGAGCAGTTCTTC. This gives the protein CASTRDRIRGYNEQFF.

This clone is a singleton in its sample. The chain has TRBV6-5 and TRBJ1-2; 7 bases map to TRBD1. CDR1 MNHEY and CDR2 SVGAGI come from the germline V gene. Germline trimming cut 0 bases from V and 8 bases from J; bases unmatched to any gene: 6. This CDR3 region has 14 residues. The DNA for the CDR3 is TGTGCCAGCAGTTACTCGACACAGGGGAAGGGCTACACCTTC. Translating gives CASSYSTQGKGYTF.

The chain recombines TRBV6-5 with TRBJ2-5; TRBD1 might be the D (6 bases). The CDR3 runs 14 residues. Per the germline V gene, CDR1 is MNHEY and CDR2 is SVGAGI. V lost 2 bases and J lost 5, with 12 bases in between. The CDR3 here is CASSYGQSGETQYF. CDR3 sequence (DNA): TGTGCCAGCAGTTACGGACAGTCCGGGGAGACCCAGTACTTC.

V gene TRBV7-2 combines with J gene TRBJ1-1, with D perhaps TRBD1 (5 bases). Germline V lookup: CDR1 SGHTA, CDR2 FQGNSA. V was cut by 4 bases and J by 0 bases, with 9 bases left in between. The CDR3 extends over 14 amino acids. CDR3 coding DNA: TGTGCCAGCAGCTCCAGGGATATGAACACTGAAGCTTTCTTT. This codes for CASSSRDMNTEAFF.

The V call is TRBV23-1, the J call TRBJ2-3; 9 bases fit TRBD1. TRBV23-1 is known as an ORF, though its function is uncertain. This CDR3 spans 13 amino acids. V lost 8 bases to trimming and J lost 7 bases; unmatched junction nucleotides: 7. The CDR3 here is CASRDREANTQYF. The CDR3 nucleotides read TGCGCCAGCCGGGACAGGGAAGCTAATACGCAGTATTTT.

The rearrangement joins TRBV6-1 to TRBJ2-2; tentatively, D is TRBD1 (5 bases). CDR1 and CDR2 from the germline V gene are MNHNS and SASEGT. V dropped 9 bases and J dropped 3 bases, with 5 bases sitting between them. The CDR3 sequence is 11 residues long. The chain's CDR3 is CARGDTGELFF. In nucleotides, the CDR3 is TGTGCCAGAGGGGACACCGGGGAGCTGTTTTTT.